The present T cell receptor (beta chain) was sequenced within a study of T cell responses to AZD1222 COVID-19 vaccine. Sequencing used immunoSEQ multiplex PCR; TCRdb keeps in-frame clones, though not all of them. This table has about 150,000 clones, about 91% appearing once. Study findings and constraints: Most donors were white British and more were female, and clonal diversity was possibly underestimated.

In regard to this clone: Antigen: not known.

The germline CDR1 and CDR2 sequences are LGHNA and YNFKEQ. The CDR3 spans 13 residues. Trimming shortened V by 1 base and J by 7 bases, and 10 bases separated the two germline ends. This chain links TRBV4-2 with TRBJ1-2; TRBD1 might be the D (6 bases). Sequences were derived from peripheral blood, sampled on day 0 of AZD1222 vaccination. This TCR was recovered from an adult in good health. The CDR3 here is CASSQGSGAGYTF. The CDR3 DNA reads as TGTGCCAGCAGCCAAGGATCAGGGGCTGGCTACACCTTC.